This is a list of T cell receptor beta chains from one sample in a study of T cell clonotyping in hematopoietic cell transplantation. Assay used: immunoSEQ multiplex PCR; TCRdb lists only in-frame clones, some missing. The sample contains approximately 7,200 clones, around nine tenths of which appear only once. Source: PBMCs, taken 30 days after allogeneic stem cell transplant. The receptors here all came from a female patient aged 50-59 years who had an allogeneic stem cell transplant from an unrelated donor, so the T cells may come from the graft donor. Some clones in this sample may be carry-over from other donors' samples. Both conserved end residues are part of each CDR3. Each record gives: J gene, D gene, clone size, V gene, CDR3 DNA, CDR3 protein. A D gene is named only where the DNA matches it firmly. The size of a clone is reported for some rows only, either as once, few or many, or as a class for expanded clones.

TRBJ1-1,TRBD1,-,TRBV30,TGTGCCTGGAGAACCTGGACAGGGGACGGGGAAGCTTTCTTT,CAWRTWTGDGEAFF
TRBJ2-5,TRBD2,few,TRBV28,TGTGCCAGCGCGCGGCGGACTAGCGTTCATGGGACCCAGTACTTC,CASARRTSVHGTQYF
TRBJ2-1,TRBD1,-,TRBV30,TGTGCCTGGAGAGCCGGGACAGGTTACAATGAGCAGTTCTTC,CAWRAGTGYNEQFF
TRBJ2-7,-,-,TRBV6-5,TGTGCCAGCAGTCGGGGACTGTCCTACGAGCAGTACTTC,CASSRGLSYEQYF
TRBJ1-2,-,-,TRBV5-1,TGCGCCAGCAGCCCGGACGGCTACTATGGCTACACCTTC,CASSPDGYYGYTF
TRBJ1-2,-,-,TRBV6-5,TGTGCCAGCAGTTACGGTAACGACTATGGCTACACCTTC,CASSYGNDYGYTF
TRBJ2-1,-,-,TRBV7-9,TGTGCCAGCAGCCCTCCCGGGACGCACAATGAGCAGTTCTTC,CASSPPGTHNEQFF
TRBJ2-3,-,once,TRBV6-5,TGTGCCAGCAGTTACTCAGTGGAAAAGATCACAGATACGCAGTATTTT,CASSYSVEKITDTQYF
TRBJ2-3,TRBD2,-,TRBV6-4,TGTGCCAGCAGTGCTAGCGGGGGGGCAGATACGCAGTATTTT,CASSASGGADTQYF
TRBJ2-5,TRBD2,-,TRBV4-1,TGCGCCAGCAGCCAGGCCTGGAGGGCGGGAGAAGAGACCCAGTACTTC,CASSQAWRAGEETQYF
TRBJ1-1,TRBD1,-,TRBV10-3,TGTGCCATCGGCGGGATACAGGGGAGATCGAACACTGAAGCTTTCTTT,CAIGGIQGRSNTEAFF
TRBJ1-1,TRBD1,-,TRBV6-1,TGTGCCAGCAGTGAGTGGCCAGGGGGCACGTCGGTCGTGAACACTGAAGCTTTCTTT,CASSEWPGGTSVVNTEAFF
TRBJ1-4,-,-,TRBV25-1,TGTGCCAGCAGTGAATTCGTAGCCGGTCTTAATGAAAAACTGTTTTTT,CASSEFVAGLNEKLFF
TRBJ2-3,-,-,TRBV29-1,TGCAGCGCCGACAGGATTAGCACAGATACGCAGTATTTT,CSADRISTDTQYF
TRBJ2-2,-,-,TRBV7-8,TGTGCCAGCAGCCCCCGATCGAGGGACTCGAACACCGGGGAGCTGTTTTTT,CASSPRSRDSNTGELFF
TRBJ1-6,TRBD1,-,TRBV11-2,TGTGCCAGCGTACAGGGGCCGTATAATTCACCCCTCCACTTT,CASVQGPYNSPLHF
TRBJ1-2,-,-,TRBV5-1,TGCGCCAGCAGCTTGGGTTCGGGTACGATCTATGGCTACACCTTC,CASSLGSGTIYGYTF
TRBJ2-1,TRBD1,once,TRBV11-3,TGTGCCAGCAGCCCTGCTGGGGACAGTGAGCAGTTCTTC,CASSPAGDSEQFF
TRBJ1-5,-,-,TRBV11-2,TGTGCCAGCAGCTCTAGGGAGGGGAGGGATCAGCCCCAGCATTTT,CASSSREGRDQPQHF
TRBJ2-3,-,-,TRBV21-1,TGTGCCAGCAGCAAACCGGACAGGCCCACTCTTCGCACAGATACGCAGTATTTT,CASSKPDRPTLRTDTQYF
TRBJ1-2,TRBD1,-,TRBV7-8,TGTGCCAGCAGCTTAGGCACAGGGGGCTTCTATGGCTACACCTTC,CASSLGTGGFYGYTF
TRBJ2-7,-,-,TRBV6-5,TGTGCCAGCAGTTACGGTTCGAAAGATAGATACGAGCAGTACTTC,CASSYGSKDRYEQYF
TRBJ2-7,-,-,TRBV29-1,TGCAGCGTTGCTCCGGACAGCTTTCAGCAGTACTTC,CSVAPDSFQQYF
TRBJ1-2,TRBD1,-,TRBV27,TGTGCCAGCAGTTTTCAAACAGGGGGTAACCATGGCTACACCTTC,CASSFQTGGNHGYTF
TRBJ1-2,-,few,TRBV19,TGTGCCAGTAGTATCCGGACAGCGACGGGTCATGGCTACACCTTC,CASSIRTATGHGYTF
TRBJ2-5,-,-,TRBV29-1,TGCAGCGTGTGGGGAGTGGGGGTAGAGACCCAGTACTTC,CSVWGVGVETQYF
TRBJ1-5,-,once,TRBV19,TGTGCCAGTAGTGAACAGGGCCCTTCTAGCAATCAGCCCCAGCATTTT,CASSEQGPSSNQPQHF
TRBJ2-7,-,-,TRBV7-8,TGTGCCAGCAGCTTAGCATTGGGGGGGCAGTACTTC,CASSLALGGQYF
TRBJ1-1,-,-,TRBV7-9,TGTGCCAGCAGCCCCGGGGGAGGGGAGACTGAAGCTTTCTTT,CASSPGGGETEAFF
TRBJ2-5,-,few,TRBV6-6,TGTGCCAGCAGTTCCACCCGATGGGGGGAGACCCAGTACTTC,CASSSTRWGETQYF
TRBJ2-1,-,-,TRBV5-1,TGCGCCAGCAGCTTCGAAAGCTCCTACAATGAGCAGTTCTTC,CASSFESSYNEQFF
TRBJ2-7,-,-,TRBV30,TGTGCCTGGCGGACAGAAGGCTACGAGCAGTACTTC,CAWRTEGYEQYF
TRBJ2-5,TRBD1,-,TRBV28,TGTGCCAGCGATACAGGGGGACCAGAGACCCAGTACTTC,CASDTGGPETQYF
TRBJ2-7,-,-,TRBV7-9,TGTGCCAGCAGCTTAGTGTGGTCCTACGAGCAGTACTTC,CASSLVWSYEQYF
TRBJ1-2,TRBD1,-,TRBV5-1,TGCGCCAGCAGCTTGGGGACAGGTTACTATGGCTACACCTTC,CASSLGTGYYGYTF
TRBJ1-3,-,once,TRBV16,TGTGCCAGCAGCCAAGAGGGGCGTGGAAACACCATATATTTT,CASSQEGRGNTIYF